This TCR beta chain was profiled in a study of blood T cell repertoires in COVID-19. Profiling relied on immunoSEQ multiplex PCR, and the TCRdb table lists in-frame clones only, not all of them. The sample contains some 300,000 clones, about 90% of which appear only once. Germline loops: CDR1 GTSNPN, CDR2 SVGIG (reference sequence). The CDR3 runs to 12 residues. Deletions cut 1 base from V and 9 bases from J, with 10 bases between. This chain links TRBV30 with TRBJ1-5; D is uncertain. The source of this sequence is a woman in her forties with COVID-19, enrolled during active disease. The sequenced sample consisted of peripheral blood. In nucleotides, the CDR3 is TGTGCCTGGAGTGCCCAGTCAGGGCCCCAGCATTTT. This codes for CAWSAQSGPQHF.